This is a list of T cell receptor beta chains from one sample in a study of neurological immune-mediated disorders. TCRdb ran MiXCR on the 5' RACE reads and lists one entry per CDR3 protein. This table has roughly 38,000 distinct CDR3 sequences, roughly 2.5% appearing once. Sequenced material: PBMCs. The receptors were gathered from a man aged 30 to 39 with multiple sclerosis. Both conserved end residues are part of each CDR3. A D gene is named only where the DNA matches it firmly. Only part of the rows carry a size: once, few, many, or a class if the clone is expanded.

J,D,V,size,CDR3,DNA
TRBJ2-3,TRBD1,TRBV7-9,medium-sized,CASSGQGGGSTDTQYF,TGTGCCAGCAGCGGACAGGGGGGCGGGAGCACAGATACGCAGTATTTT
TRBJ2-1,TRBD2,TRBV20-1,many,CSATRLAGGQDEQFF,TGCAGTGCTACCCGACTAGCGGGGGGGCAAGATGAGCAGTTCTTC
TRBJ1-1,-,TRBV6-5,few,CASSYDGADKAFF,TGTGCCAGCAGTTACGATGGGGCAGACAAAGCTTTCTTT
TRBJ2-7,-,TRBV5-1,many,CASSLPGDEQYF,TGCGCCAGCAGCTTACCCGGGGACGAGCAGTACTTC
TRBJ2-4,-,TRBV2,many,CASIAGAENIQYF,TGTGCCAGCATAGCCGGGGCCGAAAACATTCAGTACTTC
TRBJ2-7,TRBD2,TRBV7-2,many,CASSRLAASYEQYF,TGTGCCAGCAGCAGACTAGCGGCCAGCTACGAGCAGTACTTC
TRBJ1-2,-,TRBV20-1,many,CSAKDMTGYTF,TGCAGTGCTAAGGACATGACTGGCTACACCTTC
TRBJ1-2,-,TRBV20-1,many,CSARDPTGINYGYTF,TGCAGTGCTAGAGATCCCACGGGTATTAACTATGGCTACACCTTC
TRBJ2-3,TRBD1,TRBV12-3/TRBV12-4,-,CASSWDSTDTQYF,TGTGCCAGCAGTTGGGACAGTACAGATACGCAGTATTTT
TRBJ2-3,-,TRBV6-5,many,CASSRHPTENTDTQYF,TGTGCCAGCAGCCGGCATCCAACTGAAAACACAGATACGCAGTATTTT
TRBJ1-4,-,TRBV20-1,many,CSARTPPTNEKLFF,TGCAGTGCAAGGACACCTCCAACTAATGAAAAACTGTTTTTT
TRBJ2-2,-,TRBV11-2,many,CASSRRAPTGELFF,TGTGCCAGCAGCCGGCGGGCACCGACCGGGGAGCTGTTTTTT
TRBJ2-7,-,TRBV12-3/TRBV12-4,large,CASSYGQPYEQYF,TGTGCCAGCAGTTACGGCCAGCCTTACGAGCAGTACTTC
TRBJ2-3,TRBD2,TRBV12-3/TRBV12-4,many,CASTLAGGSPDTQYF,TGTGCCAGCACGTTAGCGGGGGGGTCCCCGGATACGCAGTATTTT
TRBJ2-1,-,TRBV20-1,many,CRAEQAYNEQFF,TGCAGGGCAGAACAAGCCTACAATGAGCAGTTCTTC
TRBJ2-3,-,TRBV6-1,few,CASSEGFGYSTQYF,TGTGCCAGCAGTGAAGGCTTCGGATATAGTACGCAGTATTTT
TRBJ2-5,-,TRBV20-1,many,CSARDRQGYGETQYF,TGCAGTGCTAGAGATCGGCAGGGGTACGGGGAGACCCAGTACTTC
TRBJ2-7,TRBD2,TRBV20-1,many,CSARAGLAGDHAEQYF,TGCAGTGCTAGGGCCGGACTAGCGGGGGATCACGCCGAGCAGTACTTC
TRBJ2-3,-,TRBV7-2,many,CASSPWTDTQYF,TGTGCCAGCAGCCCCTGGACAGATACGCAGTATTTT
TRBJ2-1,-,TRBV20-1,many,CSASLPGLSYNEQFF,TGCAGTGCTTCCCTACCGGGACTCAGTTACAATGAGCAGTTCTTC
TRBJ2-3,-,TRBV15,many,CATRDSLTDTQYF,TGTGCCACCCGGGACTCCCTCACAGATACGCAGTATTTT
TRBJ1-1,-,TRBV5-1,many,CASSLALGTGTEAFF,TGCGCCAGCAGCTTGGCTCTAGGGACCGGAACTGAAGCTTTCTTT
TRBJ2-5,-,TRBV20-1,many,CSGTHPGGQETQYF,TGCAGTGGTACGCACCCTGGCGGCCAAGAGACCCAGTACTTC
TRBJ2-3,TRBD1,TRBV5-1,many,CASSLDRGTDTQYF,TGCGCCAGCAGCTTGGACAGGGGAACAGATACGCAGTATTTT
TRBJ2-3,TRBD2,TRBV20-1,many,CSAPLTAGGLADTQYF,TGCAGTGCGCCGTTAACAGCGGGGGGGCTGGCAGATACGCAGTATTTT
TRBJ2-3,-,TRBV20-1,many,CSAVKGSPPEATQYF,TGCAGTGCTGTCAAAGGGAGTCCCCCGGAGGCGACGCAGTATTTT
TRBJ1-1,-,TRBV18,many,CASSPQVGDTEAFF,TGTGCCAGCTCACCGCAGGTTGGGGACACTGAAGCTTTCTTT
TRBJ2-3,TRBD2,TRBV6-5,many,CASRAGLAGTDTQYF,TGTGCCAGCAGAGCGGGACTAGCGGGAACAGATACGCAGTATTTT
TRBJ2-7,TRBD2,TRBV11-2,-,CASSLAGTRSAQYF,TGTGCCAGCAGTTTAGCCGGGACTAGATCAGCGCAGTACTTC
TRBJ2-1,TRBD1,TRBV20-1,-,CSARVDRANSYNEQFF,TGCAGTGCTAGAGTGGACAGGGCGAATTCCTACAATGAGCAGTTCTTC
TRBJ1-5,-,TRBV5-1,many,CASSLGYNQPQHF,TGCGCCAGCAGCTTGGGATACAATCAGCCCCAGCATTTT
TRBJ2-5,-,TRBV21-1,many,CASSWPGPSEETQYF,TGTGCCAGCAGCTGGCCTGGCCCATCGGAGGAGACCCAGTACTTC
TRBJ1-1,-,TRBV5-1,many,CASSLVAEQDAFF,TGCGCCAGCAGCTTGGTTGCGGAGCAGGATGCTTTCTTT